The present T cell receptor (beta chain) was sequenced within a study of control samples from healthy donors and cancer patients. Using immunoSEQ multiplex PCR, the repertoire was profiled, and TCRdb retains in-frame clones only, with some absent. The sample consists of approximately 13,000 clones, 85% to 95% of them appearing once. Germline CDR1 and CDR2: MNHEY and SVGAGI. V was trimmed by 0 bases and J by 9 bases, leaving 11 bases between them. The CDR3 consists of 13 residues. This clone was seen a handful of times. The TCR originated in a man older than 75 with lung cancer. The sequenced sample was PBMCs. The V call is TRBV6-5, the J call TRBJ1-1; D unresolved. The CDR3 DNA reads as TGTGCCAGCAGTTACTCGGAGGGCGCCAAAGCTTTCTTT. Translation: CASSYSEGAKAFF.